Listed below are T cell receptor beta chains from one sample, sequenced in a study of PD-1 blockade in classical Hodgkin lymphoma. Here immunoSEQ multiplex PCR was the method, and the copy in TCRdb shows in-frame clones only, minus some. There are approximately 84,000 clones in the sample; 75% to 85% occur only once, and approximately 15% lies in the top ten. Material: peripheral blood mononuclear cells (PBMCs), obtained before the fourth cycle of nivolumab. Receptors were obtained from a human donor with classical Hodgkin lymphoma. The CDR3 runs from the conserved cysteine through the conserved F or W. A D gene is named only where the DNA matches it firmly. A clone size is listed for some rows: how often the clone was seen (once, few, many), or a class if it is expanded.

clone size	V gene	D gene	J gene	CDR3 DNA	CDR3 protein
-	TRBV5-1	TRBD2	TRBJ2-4	TGCGCCAGCAGCTTGGGACTAGCGGGAGTGGCCAAAAACATTCAGTACTTC	CASSLGLAGVAKNIQYF
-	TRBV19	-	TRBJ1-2	TGTGCCAGTAGAGACGTCCCTAACTATGGCTACACCTTC	CASRDVPNYGYTF
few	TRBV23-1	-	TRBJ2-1	TGCGCCAAGGGGACCGATGAGCAGTTCTTC	CAKGTDEQFF
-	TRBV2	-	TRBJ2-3	TGTGCAAGTGGGACCATCTCTAATGGGCAGTATTTT	CASGTISNGQYF
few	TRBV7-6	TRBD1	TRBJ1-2	TGTGCCAGCAGCGCCGACCCGGGACAGGGGAACTATGGCTACACCTTC	CASSADPGQGNYGYTF
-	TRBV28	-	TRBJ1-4	TGTGCCAGCTACACAAGGGCGCCCTCGGCTAATGAAAAACTGTTTTTT	CASYTRAPSANEKLFF
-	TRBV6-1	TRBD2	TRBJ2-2	TGTGCCAGCAGTGGGACTAGCGGGGTGAGGGGCACCGGGGAGCTGTTTTTT	CASSGTSGVRGTGELFF
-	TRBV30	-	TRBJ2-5	TGTGCCTGGAGTGTACGCAACGGTGAAGAGACCCAGTACTTC	CAWSVRNGEETQYF
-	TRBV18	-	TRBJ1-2	TGTGCCAGCTCACCGGAAAGGGTGGTCTACGGCTACACCTTC	CASSPERVVYGYTF
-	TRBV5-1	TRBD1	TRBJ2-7	TGCGCCAGCAGCTCAACGGGACAGGGGGCCTACGAGCAGTACTTC	CASSSTGQGAYEQYF
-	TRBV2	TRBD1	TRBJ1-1	TGTGCCAGCAGGAAGGACAGGGGGGCTGAAGCTTTCTTT	CASRKDRGAEAFF
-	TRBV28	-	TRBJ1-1	TGTGCCAGCAGACCCGTCCAAGGAGGAGCTTTCTTT	CASRPVQGGAFF
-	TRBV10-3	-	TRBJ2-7	TGTGCCATCAGCGTCCGCATTGGACAGTGGTACGAGCAGTACTTC	CAISVRIGQWYEQYF
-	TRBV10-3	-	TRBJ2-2	TGTGCCATCAGTGAGTCAGGCGGGACGAACACCGGGGAGCTGTTTTTT	CAISESGGTNTGELFF
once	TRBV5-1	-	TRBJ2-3	TGCGCCAGCAGCTTCAATCCGGGCCCAGATACGCAGTATTTT	CASSFNPGPDTQYF